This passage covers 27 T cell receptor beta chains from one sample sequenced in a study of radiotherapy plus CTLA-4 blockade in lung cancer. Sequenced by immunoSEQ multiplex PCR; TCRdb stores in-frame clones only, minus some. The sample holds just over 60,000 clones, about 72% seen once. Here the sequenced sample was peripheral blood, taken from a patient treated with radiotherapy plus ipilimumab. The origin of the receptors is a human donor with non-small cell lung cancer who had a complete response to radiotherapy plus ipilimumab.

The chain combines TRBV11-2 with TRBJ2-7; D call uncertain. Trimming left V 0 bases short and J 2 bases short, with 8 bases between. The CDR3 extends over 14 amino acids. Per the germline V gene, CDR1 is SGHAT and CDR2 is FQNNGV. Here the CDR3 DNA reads TGTGCCAGCAGCTTAGATCTCGGCACCTACGAGCAGTACTTC. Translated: CASSLDLGTYEQYF.

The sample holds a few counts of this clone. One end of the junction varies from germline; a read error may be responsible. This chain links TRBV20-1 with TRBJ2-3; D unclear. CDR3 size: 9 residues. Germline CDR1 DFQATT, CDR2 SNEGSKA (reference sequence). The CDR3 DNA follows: TGCAGTGCTAGACCTCCCCAGGTTTTT. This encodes CSARPPQVF.

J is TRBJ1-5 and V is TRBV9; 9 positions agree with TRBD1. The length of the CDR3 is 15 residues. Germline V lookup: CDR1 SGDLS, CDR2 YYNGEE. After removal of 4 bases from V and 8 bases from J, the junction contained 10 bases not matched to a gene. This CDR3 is CASSTGTGSEEPQHF. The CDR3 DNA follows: TGTGCCAGCAGCACCGGGACAGGGAGCGAGGAGCCCCAGCATTTT. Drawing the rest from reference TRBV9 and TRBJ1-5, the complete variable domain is DSGVTQTPKHLITATGQRVTLRCSPRSGDLSVYWYQQSLDQGLQFLIQYYNGEERAKGNILERFSAQQFPDLHSELNLSSLELGDSALYFCASSTGTGSEEPQHFGDGTRLSIL.

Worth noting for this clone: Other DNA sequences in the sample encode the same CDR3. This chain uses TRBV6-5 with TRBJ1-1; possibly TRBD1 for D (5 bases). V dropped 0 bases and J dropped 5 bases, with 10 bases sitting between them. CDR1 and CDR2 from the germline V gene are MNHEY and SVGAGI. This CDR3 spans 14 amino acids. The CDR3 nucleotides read TGTGCCAGCAGTTACTCGGGGGGAGGGACTGAAGCTTTCTTT. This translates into CASSYSGGGTEAFF.

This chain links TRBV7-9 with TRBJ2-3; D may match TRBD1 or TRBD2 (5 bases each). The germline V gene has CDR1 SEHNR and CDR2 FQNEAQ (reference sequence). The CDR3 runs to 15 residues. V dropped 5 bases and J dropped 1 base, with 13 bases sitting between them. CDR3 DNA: TGTGCCAGCAGCATGTCCGTGGGGGGCACAGATACGCAGTATTTT. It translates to CASSMSVGGTDTQYF.

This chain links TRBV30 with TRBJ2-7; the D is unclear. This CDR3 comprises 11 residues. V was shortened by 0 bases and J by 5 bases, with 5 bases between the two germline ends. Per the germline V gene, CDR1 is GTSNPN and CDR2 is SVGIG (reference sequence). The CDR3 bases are TGTGCCTGGAGTGTTTGGAACGAGCAGTACTTC. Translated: CAWSVWNEQYF.

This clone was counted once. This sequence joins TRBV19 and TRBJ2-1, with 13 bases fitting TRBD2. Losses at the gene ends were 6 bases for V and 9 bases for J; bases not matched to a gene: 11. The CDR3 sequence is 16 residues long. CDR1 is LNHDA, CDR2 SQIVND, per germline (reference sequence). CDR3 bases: TGTGCCAGTAGGATGGATGGACTAGCGGGAGAGGGTGAGCAGTTCTTC. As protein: CASRMDGLAGEGEQFF.

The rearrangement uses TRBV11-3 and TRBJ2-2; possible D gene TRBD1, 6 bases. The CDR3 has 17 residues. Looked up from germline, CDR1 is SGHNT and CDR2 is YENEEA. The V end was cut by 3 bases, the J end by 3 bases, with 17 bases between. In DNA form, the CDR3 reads TGTGCCAGCAGCTTCAACACGTGGGACAACTACACCGGGGAGCTGTTTTTT. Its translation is CASSFNTWDNYTGELFF.

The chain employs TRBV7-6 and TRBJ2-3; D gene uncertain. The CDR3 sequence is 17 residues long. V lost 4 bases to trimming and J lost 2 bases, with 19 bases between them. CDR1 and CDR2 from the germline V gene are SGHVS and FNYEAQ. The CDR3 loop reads CASSSRGTIYSTDTQYF. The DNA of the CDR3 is TGTGCCAGCAGCTCCCGCGGAACAATCTATTCCACAGATACGCAGTATTTT.

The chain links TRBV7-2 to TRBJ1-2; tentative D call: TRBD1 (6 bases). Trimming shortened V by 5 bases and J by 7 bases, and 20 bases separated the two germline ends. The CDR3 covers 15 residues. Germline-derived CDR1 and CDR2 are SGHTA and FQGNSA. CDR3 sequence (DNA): TGTGCCAGCAGCCCCCCAGGGGACCCCTTTGGTGGCTACACCTTC. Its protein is CASSPPGDPFGGYTF.

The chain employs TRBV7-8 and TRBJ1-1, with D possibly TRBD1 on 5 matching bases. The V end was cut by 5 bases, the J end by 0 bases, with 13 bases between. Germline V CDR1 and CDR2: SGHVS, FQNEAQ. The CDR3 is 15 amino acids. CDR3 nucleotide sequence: TGTGCCAGCAGCCGAGAGGGACCGATGAACACTGAAGCTTTCTTT. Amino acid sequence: CASSREGPMNTEAFF. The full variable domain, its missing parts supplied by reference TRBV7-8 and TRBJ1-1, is GAGVSQSPRYKVAKRGQDVALRCDPISGHVSLFWYQQALGQGPEFLTYFQNEAQLDKSGLPSDRFFAERPEGSVSTLKIQRTQQEDSAVYLCASSREGPMNTEAFFGQGTRLTVV.

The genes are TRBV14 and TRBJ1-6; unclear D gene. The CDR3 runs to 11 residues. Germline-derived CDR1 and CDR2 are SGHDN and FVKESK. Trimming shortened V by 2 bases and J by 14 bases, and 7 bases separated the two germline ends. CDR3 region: CASSQWGTLHF. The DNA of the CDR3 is TGTGCCAGCAGCCAATGGGGAACCCTCCACTTT. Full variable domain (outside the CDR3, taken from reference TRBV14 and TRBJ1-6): EAGVTQFPSHSVIEKGQTVTLRCDPISGHDNLYWYRRVMGKEIKFLLHFVKESKQDESGMPNNRFLAERTGGTYSTLKVQPAELEDSGVYFCASSQWGTLHFGNGTRLTVT.

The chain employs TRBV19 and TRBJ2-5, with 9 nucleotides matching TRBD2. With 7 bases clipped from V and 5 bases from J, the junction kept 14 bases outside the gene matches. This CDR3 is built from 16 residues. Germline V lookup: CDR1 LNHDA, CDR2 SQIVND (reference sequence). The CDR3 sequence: CASNTNQAGGLETQYF. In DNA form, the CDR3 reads TGTGCCAGTAATACCAACCAAGCGGGGGGCTTGGAGACCCAGTACTTC. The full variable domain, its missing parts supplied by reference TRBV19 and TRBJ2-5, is DGGITQSPKYLFRKEGQNVTLSCEQNLNHDAMYWYRQDPGQGLRLIYYSQIVNDFQKGDIAEGYSVSREKKESFPLTVTSAQKNPTAFYLCASNTNQAGGLETQYFGPGTRLLVL.

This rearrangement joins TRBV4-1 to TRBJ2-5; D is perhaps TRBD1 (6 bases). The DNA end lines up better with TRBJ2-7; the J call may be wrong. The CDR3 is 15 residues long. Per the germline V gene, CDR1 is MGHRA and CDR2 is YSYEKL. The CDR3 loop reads CASSLNTGTSYEQYF. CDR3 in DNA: TGCGCCAGCAGCCTTAACACAGGGACCTCCTACGAGCAGTACTTC.

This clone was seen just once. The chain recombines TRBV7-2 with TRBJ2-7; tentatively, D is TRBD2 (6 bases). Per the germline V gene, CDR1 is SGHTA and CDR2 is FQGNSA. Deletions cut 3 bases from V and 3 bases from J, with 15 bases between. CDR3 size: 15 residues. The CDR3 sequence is CASSFDYGGLYEQYF. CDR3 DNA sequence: TGTGCCAGCAGCTTTGATTACGGGGGTCTCTACGAGCAGTACTTC.

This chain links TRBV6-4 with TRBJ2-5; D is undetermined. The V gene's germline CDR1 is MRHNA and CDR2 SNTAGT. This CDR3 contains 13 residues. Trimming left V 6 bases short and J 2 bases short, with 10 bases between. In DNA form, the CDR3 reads TGTGCCAGCAGCGCATCTCCTCAAGAGACCCAGTACTTC. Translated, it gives CASSASPQETQYF.

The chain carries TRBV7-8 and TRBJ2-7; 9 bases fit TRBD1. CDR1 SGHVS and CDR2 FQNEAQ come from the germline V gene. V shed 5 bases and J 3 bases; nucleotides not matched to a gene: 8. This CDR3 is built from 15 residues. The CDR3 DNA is TGTGCCAGCAGCCCAGCTATGACAGGGGGCTACGAGCAGTACGTC. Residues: CASSPAMTGGYEQYV.

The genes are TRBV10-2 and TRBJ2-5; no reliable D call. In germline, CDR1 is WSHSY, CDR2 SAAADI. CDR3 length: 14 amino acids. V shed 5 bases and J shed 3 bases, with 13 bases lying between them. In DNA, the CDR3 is TGCGCCAGCAGTTCCCCCGAGGCTAAAGAGACCCAGTACTTC. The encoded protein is CASSSPEAKETQYF.

CDR3 protein: CASSTLGVRVNQPQHF. CDR3 coding DNA: TGTGCCAGTAGTACCCTGGGGGTCCGGGTTAATCAGCCCCAGCATTTT. This chain links TRBV19 with TRBJ1-5; tentative D call: TRBD1 (5 bases). Trimming took 4 bases from V and 4 from J, leaving 17 bases between them. The CDR3 runs to 16 residues. Per the germline V gene, CDR1 is LNHDA and CDR2 is SQIVND (reference sequence).

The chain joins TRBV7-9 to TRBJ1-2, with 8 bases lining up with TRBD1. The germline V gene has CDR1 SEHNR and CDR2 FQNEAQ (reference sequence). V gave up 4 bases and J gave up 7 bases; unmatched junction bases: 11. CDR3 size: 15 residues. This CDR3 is CASSSARGRWGGYTF. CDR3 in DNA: TGTGCCAGCAGCTCCGCCAGGGGGCGCTGGGGTGGCTACACCTTC. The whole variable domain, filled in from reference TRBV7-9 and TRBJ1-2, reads DTGVSQNPRHKITKRGQNVTFRCDPISEHNRLYWYRQTLGQGPEFLTYFQNEAQLEKSRLLSDRFSAERPKGSFSTLEIQRTEQGDSAMYLCASSSARGRWGGYTFGSGTRLTVV.

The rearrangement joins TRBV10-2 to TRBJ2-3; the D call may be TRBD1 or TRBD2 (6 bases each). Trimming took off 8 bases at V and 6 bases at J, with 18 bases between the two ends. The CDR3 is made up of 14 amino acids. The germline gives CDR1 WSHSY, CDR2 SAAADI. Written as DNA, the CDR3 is TGCGCCAGCGGGGGGCTGGCCCGTGTGGATACGCAGTATTTT. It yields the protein CASGGLARVDTQYF.

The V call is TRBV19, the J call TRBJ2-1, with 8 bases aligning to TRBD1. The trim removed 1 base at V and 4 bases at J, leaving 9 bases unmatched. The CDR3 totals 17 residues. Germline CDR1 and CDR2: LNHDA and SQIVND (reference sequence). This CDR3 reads CASSIGQGASQYNEQFF. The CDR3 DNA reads TGTGCCAGTAGTATAGGGCAGGGGGCTAGTCAATACAATGAGCAGTTCTTC.

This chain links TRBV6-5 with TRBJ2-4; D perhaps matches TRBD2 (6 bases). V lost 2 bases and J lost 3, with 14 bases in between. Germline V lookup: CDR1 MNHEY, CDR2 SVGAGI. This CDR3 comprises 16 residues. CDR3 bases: TGTGCCAGCAGTTACGGCGGGGTCGGGGGCAAAAACATTCAGTACTTC. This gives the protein CASSYGGVGGKNIQYF.

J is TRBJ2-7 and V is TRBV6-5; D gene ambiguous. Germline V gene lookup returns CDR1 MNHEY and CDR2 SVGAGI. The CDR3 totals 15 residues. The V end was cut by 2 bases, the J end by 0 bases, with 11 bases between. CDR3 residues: CASSYQARRSYEQYF. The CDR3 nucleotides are TGTGCCAGCAGTTACCAGGCTCGCCGCTCCTACGAGCAGTACTTC.

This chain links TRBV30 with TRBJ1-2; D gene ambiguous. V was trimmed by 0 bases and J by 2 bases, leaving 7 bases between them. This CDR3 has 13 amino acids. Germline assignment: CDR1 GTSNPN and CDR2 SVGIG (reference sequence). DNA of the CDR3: TGTGCCTGGAGTGTAAGTCAGAACTATGGCTACACCTTC. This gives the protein CAWSVSQNYGYTF.

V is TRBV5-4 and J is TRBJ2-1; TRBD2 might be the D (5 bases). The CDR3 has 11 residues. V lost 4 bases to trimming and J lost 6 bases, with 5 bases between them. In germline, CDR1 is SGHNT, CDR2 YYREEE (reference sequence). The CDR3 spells CASSGSNEQFF. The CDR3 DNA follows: TGTGCCAGCAGCGGGAGCAATGAGCAGTTCTTC.

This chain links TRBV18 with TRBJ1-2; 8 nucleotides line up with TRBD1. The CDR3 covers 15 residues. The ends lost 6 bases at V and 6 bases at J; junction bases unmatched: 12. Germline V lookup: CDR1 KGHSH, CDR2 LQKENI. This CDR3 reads CASSLLDREVNGYTF. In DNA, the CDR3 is TGTGCCAGCTCCCTCCTGGACAGGGAAGTAAATGGCTACACCTTC.